This TCR beta chain was recovered during a study of shared clonotypes between healthy human individuals. Whole-study context: CD4 naive and CD4 memory each took three plates per donor, while CD8 naive took two and CD8 memory one. Findings and limits, study-wide: The sharing of 4.5% to 6.5% of naive CD4 clonotypes was seen across several donors. Large sequencing depth failed to make sorted-subset sequencing complete, rarefaction showed.

Trimming left V 3 bases short and J 8 bases short, with 15 bases between. Germline V CDR1 and CDR2: GTSNPN, SVGIG (reference sequence). The CDR3 contains 13 residues. As concerns this clone: What it binds is unknown.

Genomic DNA of each subset was evenly split across several immunoSEQ plates. Produced via immunoSEQ multiplex PCR; TCRdb's table is partial and in-frame only. This table holds some 2,500,000 clones, over 85% found once. This sequence originates from a man in his late teens or twenties in good health. Some clones in this sample may be carry-over from other donors' samples. The sample comprised naive CD4+ T cells from PBMCs. Documented subset: CD45RA+ positively selected. This chain links TRBV30 with TRBJ2-3; D might be TRBD2 (5 bases). The CDR3 here is CAWSREGLGTQYF. The CDR3 nucleotides read TGTGCCTGGAGCCGCGAGGGTTTGGGTACGCAGTATTTT. Filled out from reference TRBV30 and TRBJ2-3, the complete variable domain reads SQTIHQWPATLVQPVGSPLSLECTVEGTSNPNLYWYRQAAGRGLQLLFYSVGIGQISSEVPQNLSASRPQDRQFILSSKKLLLSDSGFYLCAWSREGLGTQYFGPGTRLTVL.